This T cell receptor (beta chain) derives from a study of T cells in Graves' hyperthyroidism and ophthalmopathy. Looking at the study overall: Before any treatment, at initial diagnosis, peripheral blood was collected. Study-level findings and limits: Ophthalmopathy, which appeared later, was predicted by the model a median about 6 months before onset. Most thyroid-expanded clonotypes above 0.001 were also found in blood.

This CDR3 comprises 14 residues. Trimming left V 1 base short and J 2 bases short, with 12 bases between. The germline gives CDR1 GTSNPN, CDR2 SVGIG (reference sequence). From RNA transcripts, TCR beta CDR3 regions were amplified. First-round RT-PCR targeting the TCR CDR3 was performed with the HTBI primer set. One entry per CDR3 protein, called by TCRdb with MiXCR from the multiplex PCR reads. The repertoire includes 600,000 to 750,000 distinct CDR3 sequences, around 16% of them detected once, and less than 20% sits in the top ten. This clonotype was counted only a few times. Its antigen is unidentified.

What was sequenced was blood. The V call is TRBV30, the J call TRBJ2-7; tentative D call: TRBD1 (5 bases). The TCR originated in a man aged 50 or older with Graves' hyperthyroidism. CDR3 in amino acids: CAWSEGHAPYEQYF. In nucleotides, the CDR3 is TGTGCCTGGAGTGAGGGGCATGCCCCCTACGAGCAGTACTTC.